This TCR beta chain was recorded in a study of cytomegalovirus exposure and HLA in healthy donors. The CDR3 sequence is 15 residues long. Unmatched junction bases numbered 7, after V lost 4 bases and J lost 3 bases. Germline CDR1 LNHDA, CDR2 SQIVND (reference sequence). Findings and caveats of the study: A list of approximately 160 TCR beta chains associated with cytomegalovirus was given. For cytomegalovirus status, the classifier reportedly gave diagnoses with high specificity and sensitivity. Specific recognition of CMV antigens was confirmed in vitro for three chains (all CMV-associated).

TCRdb's copy holds only in-frame clones and misses some; the assay was immunoSEQ multiplex PCR. This table holds roughly 84,000 clones, roughly 91% found once. The donors were in the approximately 130-subject validation cohort; that cohort was separate from the roughly 680-subject first cohort. A remark on this clone: What it binds is unknown.

What was sequenced was PBMCs. The V and J genes are TRBV19 and TRBJ1-2, with 8 bases fitting TRBD1. The sequence came from a man aged 25-45 years in good health and CMV-seronegative. The CDR3 is CASSSWTGFDYGYTF. CDR3 coding DNA: TGTGCCAGTAGTAGTTGGACAGGGTTTGACTATGGCTACACCTTC.